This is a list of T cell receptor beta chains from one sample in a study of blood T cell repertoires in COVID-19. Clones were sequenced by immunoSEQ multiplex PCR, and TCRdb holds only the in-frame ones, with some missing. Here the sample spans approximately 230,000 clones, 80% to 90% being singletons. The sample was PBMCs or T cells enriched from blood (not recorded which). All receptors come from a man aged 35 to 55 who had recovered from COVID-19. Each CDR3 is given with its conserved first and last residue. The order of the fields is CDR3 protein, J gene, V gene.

CDR3: CASSQGSGGYNEQFF; J: TRBJ2-1; V: TRBV4-3
CDR3: CAISESVTGKRTNEKLFF; J: TRBJ1-4; V: TRBV10-3
CDR3: CASEIATQGPGNTIYF; J: TRBJ1-3; V: TRBV28
CDR3: CASSFLAGAAHEQFF; J: TRBJ2-1; V: TRBV11-3
CDR3: CASSYGTGYEKLFF; J: TRBJ1-4; V: TRBV6-5
CDR3: CASSPGTGGTGELFF; J: TRBJ2-2; V: TRBV7-8
CDR3: CASSSGTGGLGYEQYF; J: TRBJ2-7; V: TRBV5-6
CDR3: CASSQGGNYGYTF; J: TRBJ1-2; V: TRBV14
CDR3: CASSQVGGLAGADTQYF; J: TRBJ2-3; V: TRBV3-1/TRBV3-2
CDR3: CASSQGGANTEAFF; J: TRBJ1-1; V: TRBV4-1
CDR3: CASSHPRDSDDGYTF; J: TRBJ1-2; V: TRBV19
CDR3: CASSLGSSYNEQFF; J: TRBJ2-1; V: TRBV27
CDR3: CASSLVQGSMTLHF; J: TRBJ1-6; V: TRBV28
CDR3: CASSYGDREGEQFF; J: TRBJ2-1; V: TRBV6-5
CDR3: CASTFQGRTEAFF; J: TRBJ1-1; V: TRBV5-1
CDR3: CASSERYEQYF; J: TRBJ2-7; V: TRBV6-1
CDR3: CASSLTQGYTF; J: TRBJ1-2; V: TRBV28
CDR3: CASSLSGTSGRNEQFF; J: TRBJ2-1; V: TRBV28
CDR3: CASSQDDQTGLGKGYTF; J: TRBJ1-2; V: TRBV4-2
CDR3: CASSPRTGPTNQPQHF; J: TRBJ1-5; V: TRBV7-2
CDR3: CASSLLGLAGGGSDTQYF; J: TRBJ2-3; V: TRBV5-1
CDR3: CASSSFGTGEAFF; J: TRBJ1-1; V: TRBV12-3/TRBV12-4
CDR3: CASSLYQETQYF; J: TRBJ2-5; V: TRBV7-9
CDR3: CASSLLGRSTDTQYF; J: TRBJ2-3; V: TRBV7-2
CDR3: CASSELSVSSYEQYF; J: TRBJ2-7; V: TRBV25-1
CDR3: CASSSGQQYQETQYF; J: TRBJ2-5; V: TRBV5-4
CDR3: CASSPRGGKNIQYF; J: TRBJ2-4; V: TRBV7-9